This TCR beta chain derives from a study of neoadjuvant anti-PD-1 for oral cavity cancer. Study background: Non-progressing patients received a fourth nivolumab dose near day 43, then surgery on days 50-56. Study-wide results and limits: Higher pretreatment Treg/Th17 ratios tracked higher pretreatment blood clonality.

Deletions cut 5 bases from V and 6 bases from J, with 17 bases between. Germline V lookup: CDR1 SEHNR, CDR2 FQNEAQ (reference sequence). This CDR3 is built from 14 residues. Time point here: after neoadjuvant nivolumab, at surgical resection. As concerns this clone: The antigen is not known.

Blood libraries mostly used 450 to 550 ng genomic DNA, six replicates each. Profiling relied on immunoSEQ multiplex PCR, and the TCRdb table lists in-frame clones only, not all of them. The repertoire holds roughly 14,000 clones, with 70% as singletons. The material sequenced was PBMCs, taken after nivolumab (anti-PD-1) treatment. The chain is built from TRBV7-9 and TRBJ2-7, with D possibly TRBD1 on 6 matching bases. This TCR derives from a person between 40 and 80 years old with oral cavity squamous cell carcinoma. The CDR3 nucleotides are TGTGCCAGCAGCCCGGGATTGGACAGTTCCGAGCAGTACTTC. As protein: CASSPGLDSSEQYF.